This paragraph covers one T cell receptor beta chain sequence. Next came a second PCR, run for about 7 to 12 cycles, which used a sample-barcoded 5' primer along with a J-beta primer mix. TCRdb called the 5' RACE reads again in MiXCR, with one record for every CDR3 protein. This repertoire shows 700,000 to 850,000 distinct CDR3 sequences, roughly 50% found once; its top ten account for approximately 41%. These data belong to a study of blood T cells in healthy people across ages. V lost 6 bases to trimming and J lost 8 bases, with 16 bases between them. The CDR3 sequence is 13 residues long. Germline CDR1 is MNHEY and CDR2 is SMNVEV (reference sequence).

The rearrangement links TRBV27 to TRBJ1-2, with unresolved D. This sequence originates from a man older than 75 in good health. Sequencing was performed on blood. The CDR3 loop is CASSRIAGGGYTF. The CDR3 region has the DNA TGTGCCAGCAGCCGTATCGCCGGAGGAGGCTACACCTTC.